This TCR beta chain is from a study of T cell responses to AZD1222 COVID-19 vaccine (dated by TCRdb to the early 2020s). Regarding the study in general: A total of more than 230 trial participants underwent TCR sequencing, of whom 200 to 220 received two doses of AZD1222 and some 25 received two doses of the MenACWY control vaccine. Enrollment into the trials was organized by age into subgroups of 18-55, 56-69 and 70-plus years, and those subgroups contained about 160, 30 and 59 TCR-sequenced participants, respectively.

The CDR3 holds 15 amino acids from the cysteine to the phenylalanine. Of the read, only the CDR3 DNA is kept; its 45 bases are in frame from base 1. For CDR1 and CDR2, the germline V gene lists LGHNA and YSLEER. The junction shows trimming of 3 bases on V and 1 base on J, plus 10 bases between the germline ends. This specimen's time point label, per the study, means: about 28 days (+/-7) after the second vaccine dose. Per the publication, the treatment or condition label means: meningococcal conjugate vaccine given as trial control. Vaccinee samples came from UK trials COV001 and COV002, including a single-blind randomized controlled phase 2/3 trial of AZD1222 (ChAdOx1 nCoV-19) in healthy adults. For TCRbeta chain sequencing, PBMC samples from trial participants were taken at day 0 and at day 28 after the second dose. As for this clone: No cognate antigen has been identified for it. No much larger clonotype is one base removed from it; base qualities were not supplied.

What the study reported, not specific to this receptor: Conclusions about previously exposed vaccinees were limited because only a handful of AZD1222 recipients were SARS-CoV-2 seropositive at baseline. Reportedly, close to half of the unique spike-specific TCRs recognized epitopes lying outside the regions that are mutated in the B.1.351 and B.1.1.7 variants. The vaccine-associated CD4 TCRs covered the entire spike protein, and the dominant responses fell in regions 160-218 and 743-854. The 56-69-year group was small, and its depth increase did not reach significance, likely because of low power. After two AZD1222 doses, spike-specific TCR breadth and depth were significantly higher than at day 0 and than in MenACWY recipients. Because no samples from the day 14 peak response were available, repertoires could be characterized only after the peak T cell response. Participants were mostly white British and included more females than males, and it was suggested by the authors that clonal diversity may have been underestimated.

The CDR3 regions of human TCRbeta chains were analyzed by immunosequencing. The original methods were these. TCRs in the repertoires were compared against a reference library of SARS-CoV-2-specific TCRs that had been generated with the MIRA antigen-specificity platform. Breadth was defined as the fraction of unique TCRs that were SARS-CoV-2-associated, and depth was defined as the fraction of total T cells that were SARS-CoV-2-associated. Each spike-specific TCR was assigned to its reactive spike region and to a CD4 or CD8 class using the MIRA data. Log10-transformed breadth and depth values were compared by one-way ANOVA with Sidak's multiple comparisons tests. Drawn from immuneACCESS, this table holds only the in-frame rearrangements with V and J called that TCRdb kept. Clones are partly lost; checked studies trace under half to an unresolved V gene and leave the rest unexplained. The DNA gave D and trimming, while V, J and clone size come from that table. The sample data list approximately 150,000 clones, and 88% of these were observed just once. 5% to 5.5% of the sample is held by the ten biggest clonotypes.

Material: peripheral blood, obtained 28 days after the second dose of the MenACWY control vaccine. The chain uses TRBV4-3 and TRBJ2-1; 6 matching bases give a weak D call of TRBD1. This clonotype was obtained from an adult who received the MenACWY meningococcal vaccine as a control. Here the CDR3 is given as CASSHSDRSYNEQFF. The sequenced DNA: TGCGCCAGCAGCCACTCGGACAGATCCTACAATGAGCAGTTCTTC.